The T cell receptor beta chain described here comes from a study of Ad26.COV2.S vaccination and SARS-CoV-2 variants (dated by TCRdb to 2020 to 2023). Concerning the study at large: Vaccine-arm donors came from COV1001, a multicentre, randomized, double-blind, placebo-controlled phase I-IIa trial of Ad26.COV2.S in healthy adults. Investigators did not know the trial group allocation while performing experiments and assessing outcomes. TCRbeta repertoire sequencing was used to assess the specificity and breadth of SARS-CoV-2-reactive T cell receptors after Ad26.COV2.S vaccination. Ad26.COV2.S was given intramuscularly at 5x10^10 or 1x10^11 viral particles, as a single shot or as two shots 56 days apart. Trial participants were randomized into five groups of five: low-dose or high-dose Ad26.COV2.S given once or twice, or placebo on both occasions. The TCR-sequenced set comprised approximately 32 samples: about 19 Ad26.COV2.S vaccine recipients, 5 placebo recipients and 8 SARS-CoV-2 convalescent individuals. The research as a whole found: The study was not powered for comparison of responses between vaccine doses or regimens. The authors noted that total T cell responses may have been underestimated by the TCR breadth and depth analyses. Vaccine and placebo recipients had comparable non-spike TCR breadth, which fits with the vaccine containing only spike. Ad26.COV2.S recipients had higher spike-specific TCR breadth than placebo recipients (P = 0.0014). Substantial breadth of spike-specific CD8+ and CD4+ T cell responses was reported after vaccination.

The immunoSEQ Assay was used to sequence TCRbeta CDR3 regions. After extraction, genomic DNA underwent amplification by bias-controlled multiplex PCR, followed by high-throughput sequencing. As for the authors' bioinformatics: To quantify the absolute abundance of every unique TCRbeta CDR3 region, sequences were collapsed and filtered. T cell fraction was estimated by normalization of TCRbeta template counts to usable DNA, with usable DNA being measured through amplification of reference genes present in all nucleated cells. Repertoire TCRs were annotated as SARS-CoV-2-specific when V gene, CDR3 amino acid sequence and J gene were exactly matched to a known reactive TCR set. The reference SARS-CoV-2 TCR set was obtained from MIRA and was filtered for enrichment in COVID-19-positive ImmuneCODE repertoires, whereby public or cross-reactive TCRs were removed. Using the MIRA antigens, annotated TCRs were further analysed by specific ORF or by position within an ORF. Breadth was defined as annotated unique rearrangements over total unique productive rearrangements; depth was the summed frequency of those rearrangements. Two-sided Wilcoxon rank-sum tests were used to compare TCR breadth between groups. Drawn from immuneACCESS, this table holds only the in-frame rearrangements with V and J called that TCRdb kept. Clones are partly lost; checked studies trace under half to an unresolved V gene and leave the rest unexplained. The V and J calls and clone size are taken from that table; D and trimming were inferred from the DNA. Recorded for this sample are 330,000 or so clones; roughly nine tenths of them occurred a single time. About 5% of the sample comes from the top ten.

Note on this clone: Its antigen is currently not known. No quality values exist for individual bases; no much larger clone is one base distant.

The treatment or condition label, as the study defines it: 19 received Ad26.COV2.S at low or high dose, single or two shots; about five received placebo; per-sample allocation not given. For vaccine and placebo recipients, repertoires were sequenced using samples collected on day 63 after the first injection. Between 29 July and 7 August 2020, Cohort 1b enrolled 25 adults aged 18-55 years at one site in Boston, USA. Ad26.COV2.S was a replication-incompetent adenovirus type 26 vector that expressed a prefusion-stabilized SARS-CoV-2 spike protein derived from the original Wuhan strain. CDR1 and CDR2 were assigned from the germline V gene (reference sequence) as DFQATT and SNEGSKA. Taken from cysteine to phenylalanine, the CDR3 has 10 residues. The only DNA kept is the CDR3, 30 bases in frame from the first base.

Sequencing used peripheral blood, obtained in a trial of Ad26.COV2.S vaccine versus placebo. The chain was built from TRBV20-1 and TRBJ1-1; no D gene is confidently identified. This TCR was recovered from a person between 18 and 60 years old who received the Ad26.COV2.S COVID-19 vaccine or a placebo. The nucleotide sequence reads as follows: TGCAGCGTTATGAACACTGAAGCTTTCTTT. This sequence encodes CSVMNTEAFF.